This is a list of T cell receptor beta chains from one sample in a study of cytomegalovirus exposure and HLA in healthy donors. Sequencing used immunoSEQ multiplex PCR; TCRdb keeps in-frame clones, though not all of them. The table has roughly 120,000 clones, roughly 80% seen once. What was sequenced was PBMCs. The receptors here all came from a woman between 50 and 59 years old in good health and CMV-seropositive. Each CDR3 is given with its conserved first and last residue. Fields, in order: clone size, D gene, V gene, J gene, CDR3 DNA, CDR3 protein. A D gene is named only where the DNA matches it firmly. Size is omitted from some rows. Given values are once, few, many or a class for expanded clones.

abundance: -; d_gene: -; v_gene: TRBV19; j_gene: TRBJ2-1; CDR3nt: TGTGCCAGTAGTATAGTTGGCGGGGGCCCGGGTGAGCAGTTCTTC; CDR3aa: CASSIVGGGPGEQFF
abundance: -; d_gene: -; v_gene: TRBV18; j_gene: TRBJ2-2; CDR3nt: TGTGCCAGCTCACCGTACTCAAACACCGGGGAGCTGTTTTTT; CDR3aa: CASSPYSNTGELFF
abundance: -; d_gene: TRBD2; v_gene: TRBV7-2; j_gene: TRBJ2-3; CDR3nt: TGTGCCAGCAGCTTAAGCGGGAGTAGCACAGATACGCAGTATTTT; CDR3aa: CASSLSGSSTDTQYF
abundance: -; d_gene: -; v_gene: TRBV5-5; j_gene: TRBJ2-7; CDR3nt: TGTGCCAGCAGCTTGAACCGGGGCTACGAGCAGTACTTC; CDR3aa: CASSLNRGYEQYF
abundance: -; d_gene: -; v_gene: TRBV20-1; j_gene: TRBJ1-4; CDR3nt: TGCAGTGCTAGAGCTGAGGAAAAACTGTTTTTT; CDR3aa: CSARAEEKLFF
abundance: -; d_gene: TRBD2; v_gene: TRBV7-2; j_gene: TRBJ2-7; CDR3nt: TGTGCCAGCAGCCAGGGAGGGGAAGAGCAGTACTTC; CDR3aa: CASSQGGEEQYF
abundance: -; d_gene: TRBD2; v_gene: TRBV9; j_gene: TRBJ2-2; CDR3nt: TGTGCCAGCAGCTCGGGGGGACTAGCGGGACGGGGTGACACCGGGGAGCTGTTTTTT; CDR3aa: CASSSGGLAGRGDTGELFF
abundance: once; d_gene: TRBD2; v_gene: TRBV6-5; j_gene: TRBJ2-3; CDR3nt: TGTGCCAGCAGGGACAGGAGCGGGGGGGATACGCAGTATTTT; CDR3aa: CASRDRSGGDTQYF
abundance: once; d_gene: -; v_gene: TRBV5-4; j_gene: TRBJ2-1; CDR3nt: TGTGCCAGCAGCTTGGCCTTGCAGGATGAGCAGTTCTTC; CDR3aa: CASSLALQDEQFF
abundance: -; d_gene: TRBD1; v_gene: TRBV5-1; j_gene: TRBJ2-3; CDR3nt: TGTGCCAGCAGCTTCAGGGGGACAGCTTTAGATACGCAGTATTTT; CDR3aa: CASSFRGTALDTQYF
abundance: -; d_gene: TRBD2; v_gene: TRBV7-8; j_gene: TRBJ2-5; CDR3nt: TGTGCCAGCAGCGGCGGTTGGCGGGGGCAAGAGACCCAGTACTTC; CDR3aa: CASSGGWRGQETQYF
abundance: -; d_gene: TRBD1; v_gene: TRBV7-2; j_gene: TRBJ2-5; CDR3nt: TGTGCCAGCAGCTTAAATATAGGGGGCCGTAAGACCCAGTACTTC; CDR3aa: CASSLNIGGRKTQYF
abundance: -; d_gene: TRBD1; v_gene: TRBV6-1; j_gene: TRBJ1-1; CDR3nt: TGTGCCAGCAGGCGGACAGGTCTGAACACTGAAGCTTTCTTT; CDR3aa: CASRRTGLNTEAFF
abundance: -; d_gene: TRBD1; v_gene: TRBV4-3; j_gene: TRBJ2-5; CDR3nt: TGCGCCAGCAGCCCGGGGACAGGCCAAGAGACCCAGTACTTC; CDR3aa: CASSPGTGQETQYF
abundance: -; d_gene: TRBD2; v_gene: TRBV7-6; j_gene: TRBJ2-7; CDR3nt: TGTGCCAGCAGCCCTACTAGCGGACCCTACGAGCAGTACTTC; CDR3aa: CASSPTSGPYEQYF
abundance: -; d_gene: -; v_gene: TRBV12-5; j_gene: TRBJ2-2; CDR3nt: TGTGCTAGTGGACTTGGAGGAACCGGGGAGCTGTTTTTT; CDR3aa: CASGLGGTGELFF
abundance: -; d_gene: TRBD1; v_gene: TRBV9; j_gene: TRBJ2-1; CDR3nt: TGTGCCAGCAGCGTAACAGCGCACGTTAGACAGGGCGAGCAGTTCTTC; CDR3aa: CASSVTAHVRQGEQFF
abundance: -; d_gene: -; v_gene: TRBV6-1; j_gene: TRBJ2-6; CDR3nt: TGTGCCAGCGGGGTTGGGGAGGCTGGGGCCAACGTCCTGACTTTC; CDR3aa: CASGVGEAGANVLTF
abundance: -; d_gene: TRBD2; v_gene: TRBV18; j_gene: TRBJ2-5; CDR3nt: TGTGCCAGCTCATCCACTTGGGGGGGAGGCGAAGAGACCCAGTACTTC; CDR3aa: CASSSTWGGGEETQYF
abundance: -; d_gene: TRBD2; v_gene: TRBV5-6; j_gene: TRBJ2-5; CDR3nt: TGTGCCAGCAGAGTTAACGGGGGGGCCCTTGAGACCCAGTACTTC; CDR3aa: CASRVNGGALETQYF
abundance: -; d_gene: -; v_gene: TRBV6-5; j_gene: TRBJ1-2; CDR3nt: TGTGCCAGCAGTGATCGGGGGGACTATGGCTACACCTTC; CDR3aa: CASSDRGDYGYTF
abundance: -; d_gene: -; v_gene: TRBV7-2; j_gene: TRBJ1-3; CDR3nt: TGTGCCAGCAGCTTAGCCCAGGGGCGTGGAAACACCATATATTTT; CDR3aa: CASSLAQGRGNTIYF